This T cell receptor (beta chain) was sequenced for a study of blood T cell repertoires in COVID-19 (dated by TCRdb to 2019 to 2021). Background for the entire study: The collaborator samples originated in the United States, Italy and Spain and spanned the acute and convalescent phases of COVID-19. Where HLA class I and class II types were available, the types were taken from metadata supplied by the sample provider, not from assay-based typing. The dataset comprised deeply sampled blood TCRbeta repertoires from subjects exposed to, actively infected with, or recovered from COVID-19. A freely available public database, intended as a resource for researchers studying the immune response to SARS-CoV-2, is where the repertoires were released. The prospective study material was composed of cDNA or gDNA derived from T cells, B-cell-depleted T cells, or PBMCs. Samples came from the ongoing ImmuneRACE study (first 160 participants) plus 1,254 subjects from 6 global collaborators. Nearly every sample came with metadata listing a de-identified subject ID, COVID-19 status, age in years and sex. Study-wide findings and limitations: Clinical and demographic metadata were provided uncurated, with the amount varying by source and participant.

Details on this clone: The target of this receptor is not known. No clone much larger than this one lies a single base away; base qualities are absent.

The immunoSEQ Assay, a bias-controlled multiplex PCR, was used to amplify TCRbeta CDR3 regions from genomic DNA. Per the authors' processing: Nucleated cell counts per sample were estimated from amplification of reference gene primers within the assay. To quantify the absolute abundance of each unique TCRbeta CDR3 rearrangement, sequence reads were collapsed and filtered. For each sample, productive Simpson clonality was calculated as the square root of Simpson's diversity index across productive rearrangements. What TCRdb holds here is the immuneACCESS table cut down to in-frame rearrangements. Part of the clones is not present; checked against another copy, under half of the missing clones reflect an unresolved V gene, and the others are unexplained. The V and J calls and clone size come from that table; D and trimming were worked out from the DNA. The sample data list 410,000 or so clones, and around 91% of these were observed just once. Approximately 1.5% of the sample is in the top ten clones.

From the cysteine through the phenylalanine, the CDR3 covers 15 amino acids. The DNA shown is the 45-base CDR3, in frame from base 1. At the junction V is shortened by 4 bases and J by 2 bases; bases outside the gene matches: 6. The germline V gene specifies SGDLS as CDR1 and YYNGEE as CDR2. At one collaborating source in Seattle, patients were enrolled during active infection and were followed longitudinally through the course of disease. Each collaborating institution followed its own protocols to collect whole blood in K2EDTA tubes. For TCRbeta analysis, collaborator samples were shipped as frozen whole blood, as isolated PBMCs, or as DNA extracted from either sample type.

The sequence was obtained from a woman in her 40s with COVID-19, enrolled during active disease. Sequencing was performed on peripheral blood. In this chain, TRBV9 is recombined with TRBJ2-7; 10 bases in the junction line up with TRBD1. At the DNA level, the sequence is TGTGCCAGCAGCTCCGGGACAGGGGACGCCTACGAGCAGTACTTC. This translates into CASSSGTGDAYEQYF. Outside the CDR3, residues come from the reference TRBV9 and TRBJ2-7 proteins, so the full variable domain is: DSGVTQTPKHLITATGQRVTLRCSPRSGDLSVYWYQQSLDQGLQFLIQYYNGEERAKGNILERFSAQQFPDLHSELNLSSLELGDSALYFCASSSGTGDAYEQYFGPGTRLTVT.